The rows below give T cell receptor beta chains drawn from one sample of a study of identical twins. One entry per CDR3 protein results from TCRdb running MiXCR on the 5' RACE reads. The repertoire holds 350,000 to 600,000 distinct CDR3 sequences, with around 14% as singletons. These data were also reused for a study on yellow fever vaccine responses in identical twins.

Sequencing was performed on CD4+ T cells sorted from blood. These receptors were taken from a woman between 18 and 29 years old in good health. Both conserved end residues are part of each CDR3. The order of the fields is D gene, clone size, V gene, J gene, CDR3 protein, CDR3 DNA. D genes are given only for firm matches. A row's size may be missing; if present it is once, few, many or a size class.

D: .; size: many; V: TRBV4-3; J: TRBJ2-5; CDR3: CASSQQTGRETQYF; DNA: TGCGCCAGCAGCCAGCAAACAGGGAGAGAGACCCAGTACTTC
D: TRBD2; size: few; V: TRBV3-1; J: TRBJ2-3; CDR3: CASSQVGGGRTDTQYF; DNA: TGTGCCAGCAGCCAAGTCGGCGGGGGACGCACAGATACGCAGTATTTT
D: .; size: .; V: TRBV24-1; J: TRBJ2-1; CDR3: CATSDQGYEQFF; DNA: TGTGCCACCAGTGATCAGGGCTATGAGCAGTTCTTC
D: .; size: few; V: TRBV5-6; J: TRBJ2-7; CDR3: CASSLKRVLSYEQYF; DNA: TGTGCCAGCAGCTTGAAGAGGGTCCTCTCCTACGAGCAGTACTTC
D: .; size: .; V: TRBV28; J: TRBJ2-5; CDR3: CASTGRDKGQETQYF; DNA: TGTGCCAGCACGGGCCGGGACAAGGGACAAGAGACCCAGTACTTC
D: .; size: .; V: TRBV12-3/TRBV12-4; J: TRBJ1-6; CDR3: CASSPSVSSYNSPLHF; DNA: TGTGCCAGCAGCCCCTCGGTTAGCTCCTATAATTCACCCCTCCACTTT
D: .; size: few; V: TRBV28; J: TRBJ2-7; CDR3: CASSFVAGVREQYF; DNA: TGTGCCAGCAGTTTTGTCGCAGGGGTCCGCGAGCAGTACTTC
D: TRBD2; size: few; V: TRBV20-1; J: TRBJ2-2; CDR3: CSASVGLAGVTGELFF; DNA: TGCAGTGCTAGTGTTGGTCTAGCGGGGGTCACCGGGGAGCTGTTTTTT
D: .; size: many; V: TRBV27; J: TRBJ2-3; CDR3: CASSPNTDTQYF; DNA: TGTGCCAGCAGCCCAAACACAGATACGCAGTATTTT
D: TRBD1; size: .; V: TRBV4-1; J: TRBJ2-7; CDR3: CASSHPDRVADEQYF; DNA: TGCGCCAGCAGCCACCCGGACAGGGTGGCGGACGAGCAGTACTTC
D: .; size: few; V: TRBV6-1; J: TRBJ2-3; CDR3: CASIKRDIVFSSTDTQYF; DNA: TGTGCCAGCATAAAAAGGGACATAGTATTTTCTAGCACAGATACGCAGTATTTT
D: .; size: many; V: TRBV6-2/TRBV6-3; J: TRBJ1-5; CDR3: CASSSSGQINQPQHF; DNA: TGTGCCAGCAGTTCCTCTGGACAGATTAATCAGCCCCAGCATTTT
D: TRBD2; size: .; V: TRBV12-3/TRBV12-4; J: TRBJ2-5; CDR3: CASNQRGLAGGQETQYF; DNA: TGTGCCAGCAACCAAAGGGGGCTAGCGGGGGGACAAGAGACCCAGTACTTC
D: .; size: few; V: TRBV28; J: TRBJ2-7; CDR3: CASSLGPGALPYEQYF; DNA: TGTGCCAGCAGTTTGGGGCCGGGGGCCCTACCCTACGAGCAGTACTTC
D: .; size: .; V: TRBV5-5; J: TRBJ2-5; CDR3: CASSLTDHPGETQYF; DNA: TGTGCCAGCAGCCTTACGGACCACCCTGGGGAGACCCAGTACTTC
D: .; size: .; V: TRBV4-1; J: TRBJ2-1; CDR3: CASSQVSFDEQFF; DNA: TGCGCCAGCAGCCAAGTCAGTTTTGATGAGCAGTTCTTC
D: .; size: .; V: TRBV20-1; J: TRBJ2-7; CDR3: CSASVAYEQYF; DNA: TGCAGTGCCTCCGTTGCATACGAGCAGTACTTC
D: TRBD1; size: .; V: TRBV5-6; J: TRBJ2-7; CDR3: CASSWGQGDYEQYF; DNA: TGTGCCAGCAGCTGGGGACAGGGCGACTACGAGCAGTACTTC
D: TRBD1; size: .; V: TRBV7-9; J: TRBJ2-1; CDR3: CASSLAAGGLGEQFF; DNA: TGTGCCAGCAGCTTAGCGGCAGGGGGCTTGGGTGAGCAGTTCTTC
D: .; size: .; V: TRBV7-9; J: TRBJ2-5; CDR3: CASSLPGGTQYF; DNA: TGTGCCAGCAGCTTACCCGGGGGGACCCAGTACTTC
D: TRBD2; size: .; V: TRBV5-1; J: TRBJ2-5; CDR3: CASSLRGTIYF; DNA: TGCGCCAGCAGCTTGAGAGGGACTATATACTTC
D: .; size: .; V: TRBV21-1; J: TRBJ2-7; CDR3: CASSKQGDIYEQYF; DNA: TGTGCCAGCAGCAAACAGGGTGATATCTACGAGCAGTACTTC
D: .; size: .; V: TRBV2; J: TRBJ1-6; CDR3: CASSEQQNSPLHF; DNA: TGTGCCAGCAGTGAACAGCAGAATTCACCCCTCCACTTT
D: TRBD1; size: few; V: TRBV4-3; J: TRBJ2-2; CDR3: CASSQPGQGVIGAGELFF; DNA: TGCGCCAGCAGCCAACCGGGACAGGGTGTTATTGGAGCCGGGGAGCTGTTTTTT
D: .; size: .; V: TRBV20-1; J: TRBJ2-7; CDR3: CSARLEYEQYF; DNA: TGCAGTGCTAGACTAGAGTACGAGCAGTACTTC
D: .; size: .; V: TRBV6-2/TRBV6-3; J: TRBJ2-7; CDR3: CASRLQGAYEQYF; DNA: TGTGCCAGCAGATTACAGGGAGCCTACGAGCAGTACTTC
D: .; size: many; V: TRBV5-6; J: TRBJ2-3; CDR3: CASSLFDKRTDTQYF; DNA: TGTGCCAGCAGCTTGTTTGACAAGCGCACAGATACGCAGTATTTT